These 15 T cell receptor beta chains originate from one sample sequenced in a study of cytomegalovirus exposure and HLA in healthy donors. The PCR employed 60 Vbeta primers together with 13 Jbeta primers. Method: immunoSEQ multiplex PCR; TCRdb's copy keeps in-frame clones and lacks some. The sample has about 200,000 clones; 75% to 80% are singletons. The specimen was PBMCs. These TCRs come from a young man in good health and CMV-seronegative.

The rearrangement links TRBV6-5 to TRBJ1-2; a weak D match, TRBD1 (6 bases). CDR1 is MNHEY, CDR2 SVGAGI, per germline. Trimming took 6 bases from V and 4 from J, leaving 15 bases between them. The CDR3 spans 14 residues. This CDR3 is CASRMVGAVYGYTF. DNA for the CDR3: TGTGCCAGCAGAATGGTGGGGGCTGTCTATGGCTACACCTTC.

This clone was counted between two and nine times. The gene calls are TRBV5-1 and TRBJ1-1; 11 bases fit TRBD1. J was trimmed by 0 bases and V by 2 bases; bases with no gene match: 3. Germline V CDR1 and CDR2: SGHRS, YFSETQ. CDR3 length: 16 residues. CDR3 sequence reads: CASSFRTGGLNTEAFF. The CDR3 nucleotides read TGCGCCAGCAGCTTTAGGACAGGGGGCCTGAACACTGAAGCTTTCTTT.

The chain couples TRBV7-2 to TRBJ2-2; TRBD1 aligns across 7 bases. The CDR3 is 14 amino acids. Germline V gives CDR1 SGHTA, CDR2 FQGNSA. With V trimmed by 5 bases and J by 3 bases, 3 bases remained unmatched. The CDR3 loop reads CASSTTGDTGELFF. In nucleotides, the CDR3 is TGTGCCAGCAGCACCACAGGGGACACCGGGGAGCTGTTTTTT. Full variable domain (rest looked up from reference TRBV7-2 and TRBJ2-2): GAGVSQSPSNKVTEKGKDVELRCDPISGHTALYWYRQSLGQGLEFLIYFQGNSAPDKSGLPSDRFSAERTGGSVSTLTIQRTQQEDSAVYLCASSTTGDTGELFFGEGSRLTVL.

The chain couples TRBV11-2 to TRBJ1-5; a possible D gene is TRBD1 (5 bases). CDR1 is SGHAT and CDR2 is FQNNGV in the germline V gene. The CDR3 runs 15 residues. With 0 bases removed from V and 4 bases from J, the gap between germline ends came to 10 bases. The CDR3 DNA is TGTGCCAGCAGCTTAGAGGGACTAGGTAATCAGCCCCAGCATTTT. It specifies CASSLEGLGNQPQHF.

Remarks on this clone: One end of the junction varies from germline; a read error may be responsible. The chain carries TRBV7-7 and TRBJ2-2; 9 nucleotides line up with TRBD2. The germline gives CDR1 SSHAT, CDR2 FNYEAQ (reference sequence). The CDR3 spans 15 residues. The CDR3 nucleotides are TGTGCTAGCAGCTTAGTAGCGGGAGCGGTCGGGGAGCTGTTTTTT. It specifies CASSLVAGAVGELFF.

The chain couples TRBV30 to TRBJ1-2; 7 bases line up with TRBD1. This CDR3 has 16 residues. Trimming at V came to 3 bases and at J to 3 bases, leaving 13 bases not matched to a gene. Germline CDR1 reads GTSNPN; CDR2 reads SVGIG (reference sequence). The CDR3 sequence: CAWSPAGGPNYYGYTF. The CDR3, as DNA: TGTGCCTGGAGCCCGGCAGGGGGTCCTAACTACTATGGCTACACCTTC.

The V call is TRBV9, the J call TRBJ1-3; 9 nucleotides align to TRBD1. Per germline, CDR1 SGDLS and CDR2 YYNGEE. The length of the CDR3 is 18 residues. V lost 0 bases, J lost 3 bases, and 10 bases stayed unmatched. The CDR3 DNA is TGTGCCAGCAGCGTAGGTCCGCCGGGACAGGGTTTTGGAAACACCATATATTTT. Translated, it gives CASSVGPPGQGFGNTIYF.

The chain uses TRBV7-9 and TRBJ1-4, with D uncertain. The CDR3 runs 14 residues. V lost 3 bases and J lost 4, with 9 bases in between. CDR1 is SEHNR, CDR2 FQNEAQ, per germline (reference sequence). The CDR3 loop reads CASSFYSGNEKLFF. The DNA for the CDR3 is TGTGCCAGCAGCTTTTACTCCGGTAATGAAAAACTGTTTTTT.

This clone was counted only a few times. The chain has TRBV25-1 and TRBJ1-2, with 9 bases identical to TRBD1. Germline lookup yields CDR1 MGHDK and CDR2 SYGVNS. This CDR3 has 13 residues. V dropped 11 bases and J dropped 2; count of bases not matched to a gene: 6. CDR3 protein: CAARTGENYGYTF. The DNA for the CDR3 is TGTGCCGCCAGGACAGGGGAGAACTATGGCTACACCTTC.

J is TRBJ1-1 and V is TRBV25-1; TRBD1 is a possible D gene (5 bases). The CDR3 spans 15 residues. From germline, CDR1 is MGHDK and CDR2 SYGVNS. The V gene lost 3 bases and the J gene lost 2 bases, with 13 bases spanning the gap. This chain's CDR3 is CASSDLSTGNTEAFF. The CDR3 DNA is TGTGCCAGCAGTGACCTAAGCACAGGTAACACTGAAGCTTTCTTT.

The V call is TRBV7-3, the J call TRBJ1-2, with a weak D call TRBD1 (6 bases). The ends were cut back, 5 bases at V and 2 bases at J, with 9 bases in the middle. The CDR3 runs 13 residues. Germline CDR1 and CDR2: SGHTA and FQGTGA. The CDR3 region is CASSLGANYGYTF. As DNA, the CDR3 is TGTGCCAGCAGCCTGGGGGCAAACTATGGCTACACCTTC.

The chain employs TRBV27 and TRBJ2-7, with 7 bases matching TRBD1. CDR1 is MNHEY and CDR2 is SMNVEV in the germline V gene (reference sequence). J gave up 6 bases and V 0 bases, and 11 bases lay outside the gene matches. The CDR3 is made up of 16 amino acids. The CDR3 sequence is CASSLSFGQESPEQYF. CDR3 bases: TGTGCCAGCAGTTTATCTTTTGGACAGGAGTCGCCCGAGCAGTACTTC.

V is TRBV9 and J is TRBJ2-1, with TRBD2 identical over 8 bases. The V gene's germline CDR1 is SGDLS and CDR2 YYNGEE. There are 15 residues in the CDR3. The junction had 5 bases not matched to a gene; V was cut back by 0 bases and J by 6 bases. The CDR3 DNA follows: TGTGCCAGCAGCGTAGGCCCTAGCGGGTCCAATGAGCAGTTCTTC. This gives the protein CASSVGPSGSNEQFF.

The chain recombines TRBV30 with TRBJ1-1; maybe TRBD1 (5 bases). The CDR3 runs to 14 residues. V gave up 4 bases and J gave up 3 bases, with 15 bases separating them. Germline V lookup: CDR1 GTSNPN, CDR2 SVGIG (reference sequence). CDR3 residues: CAWTTGPRYTEAFF. The CDR3 nucleotides are TGTGCCTGGACCACAGGACCAAGGTACACTGAAGCTTTCTTT.

J is TRBJ2-3 and V is TRBV5-4; 8 bases align to TRBD2. The V segment lost 4 bases and the J segment 1 base; nucleotides outside the gene matches: 2. Looked up from germline, CDR1 is SGHNT and CDR2 is YYREEE (reference sequence). This CDR3 has 14 amino acids. DNA for the CDR3: TGTGCCAGCAGCCAAGCGGGAGGCACAGATACGCAGTATTTT. It codes for CASSQAGGTDTQYF.